The 12 T cell receptor beta chains listed next were all sequenced from one sample in a study of CD8 T cells in Susac syndrome. cDNA came from roughly 0.5 to 1 ug RNA primed by random hexamers. TCRdb used MiXCR to reprocess the immunoSEQ multiplex PCR reads, holding one entry per CDR3 protein. The sample holds some 96,000 distinct CDR3 sequences, 95% seen once. Sequenced material: CD8+ T cells from PBMCs. The receptors come from a human donor with Susac syndrome.

This clonotype has just a few counts. J is TRBJ2-2 and V is TRBV7-3, with D possibly being TRBD2 (7 bases). Per germline, CDR1 SGHTA and CDR2 FQGTGA. The length of the CDR3 is 15 residues. V dropped 2 bases and J dropped 6 bases, with 13 bases sitting between them. The CDR3 spells CASSLSGGAAGELFF. CDR3 sequence (DNA): TGTGCCAGCAGCTTATCGGGGGGCGCCGCCGGGGAGCTGTTTTTT.

The count of this clonotype is one. The chain joins TRBV11-1 to TRBJ2-3, with 10 bases lining up with TRBD2. The CDR3 covers 15 residues. V lost 4 bases to trimming and J lost 2 bases; unmatched junction nucleotides: 3. Germline loops: CDR1 SGHAT, CDR2 FQDESV (reference sequence). The CDR3 DNA reads TGTGCCAGCAGCTACGGGACTAGCGACACAGATACGCAGTATTTT. Translation gives CASSYGTSDTDTQYF.

The chain couples TRBV19 to TRBJ1-2, with D possibly being TRBD1 (6 bases). V was cut by 6 bases and J by 3 bases, with 14 bases left in between. The CDR3 is 14 residues long. Germline CDR1 reads LNHDA; CDR2 reads SQIVND (reference sequence). As DNA, the CDR3 is TGTGCCAGTAGAGCGAATGACAGGCACTATGGCTACACCTTC. Amino acid sequence: CASRANDRHYGYTF.

The chain joins TRBV20-1 to TRBJ2-7, with D perhaps TRBD2 (5 bases). V lost 3 bases and J 0 bases, leaving 12 bases between the germline ends. The CDR3 runs 14 residues. Germline values: CDR1 DFQATT, CDR2 SNEGSKA (reference sequence). In DNA, the CDR3 is TGCAGTGCTAGGGGAGCCCTTAGCTCCTACGAGCAGTACTTC. Translated: CSARGALSSYEQYF.

In DNA form, the CDR3 reads TGTGCCAGCAGTTGGACCGGAGGGGGAGAGACCCAGTACTTC. It specifies CASSWTGGGETQYF. This chain joins TRBV27 and TRBJ2-5; TRBD1 or TRBD2 may be the D gene (6 bases each). Trimming took 4 bases from V and 4 from J, leaving 13 bases between them. Germline V CDR1 and CDR2: MNHEY, SMNVEV (reference sequence). The CDR3 contains 14 residues.

The chain links TRBV4-1 to TRBJ1-1; TRBD1 might be the D (5 bases). This CDR3 spans 16 amino acids. The germline gives CDR1 MGHRA, CDR2 YSYEKL. V shed 4 bases and J shed 3 bases, with 18 bases lying between them. Here the CDR3 reads CASSPLVEGRYTEAFF. The CDR3 nucleotides read TGCGCCAGCAGCCCCTTGGTCGAGGGGAGGTACACTGAAGCTTTCTTT.

The gene calls are TRBV5-1 and TRBJ2-1, with a possible D match to TRBD2 (6 bases). Between the trimmed V and J ends, which lost 5 bases and 9 bases, there was a span of 9 bases. Germline V CDR1 and CDR2: SGHRS, YFSETQ. This CDR3 comprises 11 residues. CDR3 in amino acids: CASRTGVEQFF. CDR3 sequence (DNA): TGCGCCAGCAGAACGGGAGTTGAGCAGTTCTTC.

The chain recombines TRBV12-3 or TRBV12-4 with TRBJ2-1; the match to TRBD2 covers 9 bases. The CDR3 totals 15 residues. V shed 5 bases, J shed 4 bases, and the junction held 6 bases outside the gene matches. CDR3 residues: CASSPGLASYNEQFF. The CDR3 DNA sequence: TGTGCCAGCAGTCCCGGACTAGCGAGTTACAATGAGCAGTTCTTC.

The chain has TRBV5-4 and TRBJ2-2; no firm D call. This CDR3 has 12 amino acids. Germline values: CDR1 SGHNT, CDR2 YYREEE (reference sequence). Trimming stripped 5 bases from V and 5 bases from J, with 7 bases between. The CDR3 is CASRPTTGELFF. CDR3 bases: TGTGCCAGCAGACCAACAACCGGGGAGCTGTTTTTT.

J is TRBJ2-1 and V is TRBV14; D is uncertain. There are 8 residues in the CDR3. Germline assignment: CDR1 SGHDN and CDR2 FVKESK. The V end lost 4 bases, the J end lost 13 bases, and 2 bases lay between the germline ends. CDR3 region: CASSPQFF. CDR3 nucleotides: TGTGCCAGCAGCCCTCAGTTCTTC.

CDR3: CAIARGGEQYF. DNA of the CDR3: TGTGCCATCGCCCGGGGCGGAGAGCAGTACTTC. This rearrangement joins TRBV10-3 to TRBJ2-7, with D possibly being TRBD1 or TRBD2 (5 bases each). With 8 bases removed from V and 7 bases from J, the gap between germline ends came to 12 bases. The germline CDR1 and CDR2 sequences are ENHRY and SYGVKD. CDR3 length: 11 amino acids.

This sequence joins TRBV19 and TRBJ2-6, with a tentative D call TRBD1 (7 bases). Trimming took off 3 bases at V and 2 bases at J, with 17 bases between the two ends. The CDR3 is 18 residues long. Germline values: CDR1 LNHDA, CDR2 SQIVND (reference sequence). CDR3 bases: TGTGCCAGTAGTATCCTCGCAGGGGGGTACGCTGGGGCCAACGTCCTGACTTTC. It is translated as CASSILAGGYAGANVLTF.